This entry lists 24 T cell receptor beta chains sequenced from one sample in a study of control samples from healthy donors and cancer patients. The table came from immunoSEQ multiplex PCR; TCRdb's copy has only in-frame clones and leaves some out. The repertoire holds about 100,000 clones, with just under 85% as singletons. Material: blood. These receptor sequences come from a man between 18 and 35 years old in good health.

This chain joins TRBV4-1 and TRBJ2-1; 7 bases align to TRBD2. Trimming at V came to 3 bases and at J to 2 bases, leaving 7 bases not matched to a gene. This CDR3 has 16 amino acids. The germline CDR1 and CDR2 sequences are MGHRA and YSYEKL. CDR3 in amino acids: CASSQPAGTAYNEQFF. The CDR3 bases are TGCGCCAGCAGCCAGCCAGCGGGGACCGCCTACAATGAGCAGTTCTTC.

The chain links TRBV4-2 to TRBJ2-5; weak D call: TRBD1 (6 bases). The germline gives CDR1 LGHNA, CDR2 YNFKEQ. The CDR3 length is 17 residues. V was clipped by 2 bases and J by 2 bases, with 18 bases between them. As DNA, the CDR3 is TGTGCCAGCAGCCAAAGAGAGAGGGCGAGGGGGCAAGAGACCCAGTACTTC. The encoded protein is CASSQRERARGQETQYF.

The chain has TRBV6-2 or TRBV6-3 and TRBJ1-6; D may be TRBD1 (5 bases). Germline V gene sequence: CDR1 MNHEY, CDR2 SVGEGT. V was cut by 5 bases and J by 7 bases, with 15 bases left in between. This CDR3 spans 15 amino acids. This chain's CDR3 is CASSGQTLGNSPLHF. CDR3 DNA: TGTGCCAGCAGTGGACAAACATTGGGAAATTCACCCCTCCACTTT.

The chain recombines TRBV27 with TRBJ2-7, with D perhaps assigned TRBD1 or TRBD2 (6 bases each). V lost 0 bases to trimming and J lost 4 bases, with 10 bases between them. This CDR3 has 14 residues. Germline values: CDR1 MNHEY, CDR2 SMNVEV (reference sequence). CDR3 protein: CASSLSEGGYEQYF. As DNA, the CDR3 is TGTGCCAGCAGTTTATCGGAGGGGGGATACGAGCAGTACTTC.

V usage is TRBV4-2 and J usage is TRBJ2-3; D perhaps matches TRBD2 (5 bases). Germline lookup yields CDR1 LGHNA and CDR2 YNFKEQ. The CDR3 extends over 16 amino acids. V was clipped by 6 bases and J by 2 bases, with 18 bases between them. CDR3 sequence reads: CASSPVRVRDTDTQYF. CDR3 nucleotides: TGTGCCAGCAGTCCAGTGAGGGTCCGGGACACAGATACGCAGTATTTT.

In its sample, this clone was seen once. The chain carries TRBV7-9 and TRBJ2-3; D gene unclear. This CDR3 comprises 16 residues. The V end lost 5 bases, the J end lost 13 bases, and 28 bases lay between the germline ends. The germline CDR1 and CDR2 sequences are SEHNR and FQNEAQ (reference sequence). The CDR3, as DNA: TGTGCCAGCAGCCGCTTAGGCTTAATTGACATTCCGAATAAGTATTTT. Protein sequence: CASSRLGLIDIPNKYF.

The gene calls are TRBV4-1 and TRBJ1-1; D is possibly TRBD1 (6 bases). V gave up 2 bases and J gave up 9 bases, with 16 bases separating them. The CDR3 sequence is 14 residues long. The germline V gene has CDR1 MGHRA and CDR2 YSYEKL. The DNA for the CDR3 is TGCGCCAGCAGCCAATCCGGGGGCTGGGGCCAAGCTTTCTTT. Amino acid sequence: CASSQSGGWGQAFF.

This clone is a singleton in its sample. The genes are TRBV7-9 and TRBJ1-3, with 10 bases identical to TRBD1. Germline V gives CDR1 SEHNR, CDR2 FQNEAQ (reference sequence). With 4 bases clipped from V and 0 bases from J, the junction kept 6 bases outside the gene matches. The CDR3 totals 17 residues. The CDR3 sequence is CASSSPGQGYSGNTIYF. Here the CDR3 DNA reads TGTGCCAGCAGCTCCCCGGGACAGGGGTACTCTGGAAACACCATATATTTT.

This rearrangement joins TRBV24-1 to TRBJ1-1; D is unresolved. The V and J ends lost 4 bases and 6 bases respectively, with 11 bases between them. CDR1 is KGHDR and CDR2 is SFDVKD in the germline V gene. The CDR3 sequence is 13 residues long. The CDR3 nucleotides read TGTGCCACCAGTGACCCCTGGAGGTCTGAAGCTTTCTTT. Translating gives CATSDPWRSEAFF.

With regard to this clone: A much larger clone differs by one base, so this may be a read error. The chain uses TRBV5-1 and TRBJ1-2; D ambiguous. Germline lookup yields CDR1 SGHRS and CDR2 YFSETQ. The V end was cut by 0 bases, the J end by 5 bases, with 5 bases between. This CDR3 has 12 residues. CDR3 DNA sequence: TGCGCCAGCAGCTTGGTGGGTTATGGCTACACCTTC. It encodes CASSLVGYGYTF.

CDR3 coding DNA: TGTGCCAGCAGCTCCCCAGGCGGGAACACTGAAGCTTTCTTT. Translated, it gives CASSSPGGNTEAFF. V is TRBV3-1 (or the pseudogene TRBV3-2) and J is TRBJ1-1, with D unclear. Germline CDR1 is LGHDT and CDR2 is YNNKEL (reference sequence). The CDR3 is made up of 14 amino acids. Deletions cut 5 bases from V and 1 base from J, with 11 bases between.

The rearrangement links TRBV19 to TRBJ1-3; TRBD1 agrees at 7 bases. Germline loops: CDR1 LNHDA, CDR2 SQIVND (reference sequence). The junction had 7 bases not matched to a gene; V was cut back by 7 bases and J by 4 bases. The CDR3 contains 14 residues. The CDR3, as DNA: TGTGCCAGTAACCCGACAGGGTTAGGAAACACCATATATTTT. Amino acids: CASNPTGLGNTIYF.

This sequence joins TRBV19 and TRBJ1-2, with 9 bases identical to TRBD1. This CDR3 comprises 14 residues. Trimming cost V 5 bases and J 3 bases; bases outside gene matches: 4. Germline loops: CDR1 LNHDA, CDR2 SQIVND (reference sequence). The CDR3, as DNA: TGTGCCAGTAGTGCCTGGGACAGGGACTATGGCTACACCTTC. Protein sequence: CASSAWDRDYGYTF.

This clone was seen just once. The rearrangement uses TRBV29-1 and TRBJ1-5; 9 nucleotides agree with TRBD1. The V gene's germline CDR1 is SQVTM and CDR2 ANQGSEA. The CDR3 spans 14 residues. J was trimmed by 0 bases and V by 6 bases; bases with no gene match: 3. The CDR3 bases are TGCAGCGTCGGACAGGGGAGTAGCAATCAGCCCCAGCATTTT. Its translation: CSVGQGSSNQPQHF.

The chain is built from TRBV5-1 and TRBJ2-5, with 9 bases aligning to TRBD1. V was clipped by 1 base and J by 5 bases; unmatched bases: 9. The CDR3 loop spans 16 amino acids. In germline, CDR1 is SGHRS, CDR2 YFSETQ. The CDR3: CASSLSKIGQGETQYF. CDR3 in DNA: TGCGCCAGCAGCTTGAGTAAGATAGGACAGGGGGAGACCCAGTACTTC.

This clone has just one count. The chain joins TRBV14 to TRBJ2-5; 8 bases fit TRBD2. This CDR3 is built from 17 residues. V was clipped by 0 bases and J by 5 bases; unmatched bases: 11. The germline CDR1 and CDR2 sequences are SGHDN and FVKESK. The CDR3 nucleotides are TGTGCCAGCAGCCAAGATTTAGCGGGGTCCCTAAGGGAGACCCAGTACTTC. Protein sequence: CASSQDLAGSLRETQYF.

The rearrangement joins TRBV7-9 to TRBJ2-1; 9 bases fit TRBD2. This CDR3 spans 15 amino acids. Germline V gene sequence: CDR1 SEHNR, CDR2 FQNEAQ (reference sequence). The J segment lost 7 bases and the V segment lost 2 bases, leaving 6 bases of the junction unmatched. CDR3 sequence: CASSLRSSGENEQFF. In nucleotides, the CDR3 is TGTGCCAGCAGCTTAAGGTCTAGCGGGGAGAATGAGCAGTTCTTC. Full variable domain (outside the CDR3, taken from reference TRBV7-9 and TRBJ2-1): DTGVSQNPRHKITKRGQNVTFRCDPISEHNRLYWYRQTLGQGPEFLTYFQNEAQLEKSRLLSDRFSAERPKGSFSTLEIQRTEQGDSAMYLCASSLRSSGENEQFFGPGTRLTVL.

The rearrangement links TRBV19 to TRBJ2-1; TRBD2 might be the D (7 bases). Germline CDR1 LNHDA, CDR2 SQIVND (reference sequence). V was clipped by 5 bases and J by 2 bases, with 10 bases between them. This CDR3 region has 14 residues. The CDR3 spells CASSWGGAYNEQFF. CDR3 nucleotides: TGTGCCAGTAGTTGGGGGGGCGCCTACAATGAGCAGTTCTTC.

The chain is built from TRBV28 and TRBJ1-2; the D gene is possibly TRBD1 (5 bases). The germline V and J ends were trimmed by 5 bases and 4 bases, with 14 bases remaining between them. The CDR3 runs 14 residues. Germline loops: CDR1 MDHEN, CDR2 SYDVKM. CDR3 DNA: TGTGCCAGCAGTCTCACCGGGACCTTCTATGGCTACACCTTC. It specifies CASSLTGTFYGYTF.

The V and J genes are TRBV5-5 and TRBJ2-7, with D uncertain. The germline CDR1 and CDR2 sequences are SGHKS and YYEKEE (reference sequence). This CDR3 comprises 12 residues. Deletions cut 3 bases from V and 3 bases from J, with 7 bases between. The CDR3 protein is CASSSLFYEQYF. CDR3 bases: TGTGCCAGCAGCTCCCTATTCTACGAGCAGTACTTC. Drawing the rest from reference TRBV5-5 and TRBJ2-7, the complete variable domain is DAGVTQSPTHLIKTRGQQVTLRCSPISGHKSVSWYQQVLGQGPQFIFQYYEKEERGRGNFPDRFSARQFPNYSSELNVNALLLGDSALYLCASSSLFYEQYFGPGTRLTVT.

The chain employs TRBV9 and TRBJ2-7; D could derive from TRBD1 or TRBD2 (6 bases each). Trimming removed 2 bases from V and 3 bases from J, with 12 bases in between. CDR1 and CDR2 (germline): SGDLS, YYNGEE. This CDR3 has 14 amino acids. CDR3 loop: CASSVGGEIYEQYF. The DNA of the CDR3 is TGTGCCAGCAGCGTGGGGGGCGAGATCTACGAGCAGTACTTC.

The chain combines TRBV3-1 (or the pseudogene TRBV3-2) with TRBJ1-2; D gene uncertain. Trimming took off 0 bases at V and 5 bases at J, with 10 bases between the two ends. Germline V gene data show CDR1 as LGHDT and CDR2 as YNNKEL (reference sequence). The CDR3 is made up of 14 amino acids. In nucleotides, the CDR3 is TGTGCCAGCAGCCAAGAAGGCAGGAGTTATGGCTACACCTTC. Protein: CASSQEGRSYGYTF.

The CDR3 coding sequence is TGTGCCAGCAGCTTAGCGAGCCTCCTCGTGGGCGGCTACACCTTC. It is translated as CASSLASLLVGGYTF. V usage is TRBV7-9 and J usage is TRBJ1-2; D is undetermined. This CDR3 has 15 amino acids. With 0 bases removed from V and 8 bases from J, the gap between germline ends came to 16 bases. Germline lookup yields CDR1 SEHNR and CDR2 FQNEAQ (reference sequence).

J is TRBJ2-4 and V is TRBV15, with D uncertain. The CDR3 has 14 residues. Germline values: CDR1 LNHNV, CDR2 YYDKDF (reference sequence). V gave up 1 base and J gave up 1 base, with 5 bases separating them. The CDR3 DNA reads TGTGCCACCAGCAGAGCCACGGCCAAAAACATTCAGTACTTC. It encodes CATSRATAKNIQYF. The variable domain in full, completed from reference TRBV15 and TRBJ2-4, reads DAMVIQNPRYQVTQFGKPVTLSCSQTLNHNVMYWYQQKSSQAPKLLFHYYDKDFNNEADTPDNFQSRRPNTSFCFLDIRSPGLGDTAMYLCATSRATAKNIQYFGAGTRLSVL.